This T cell receptor beta chain came from a study of control samples from healthy donors and cancer patients. The table came from immunoSEQ multiplex PCR; TCRdb's copy has only in-frame clones and leaves some out. The table records approximately 40,000 clones, more than 70% of them present only once. CDR3 length: 14 amino acids. V lost 4 bases to trimming and J lost 4 bases, with 11 bases between them. The germline V gene has CDR1 SGHTA and CDR2 FQGNSA. This TCR was sampled from a woman aged 55-75 years with lung cancer. The rearrangement uses TRBV7-2 and TRBJ1-5, with D possibly TRBD1 on 5 matching bases. The sequenced material came from PBMCs. The chain's CDR3 is CASSYGANNQPQHF. CDR3 in DNA: TGTGCCAGCAGCTACGGGGCTAATAATCAGCCCCAGCATTTT.